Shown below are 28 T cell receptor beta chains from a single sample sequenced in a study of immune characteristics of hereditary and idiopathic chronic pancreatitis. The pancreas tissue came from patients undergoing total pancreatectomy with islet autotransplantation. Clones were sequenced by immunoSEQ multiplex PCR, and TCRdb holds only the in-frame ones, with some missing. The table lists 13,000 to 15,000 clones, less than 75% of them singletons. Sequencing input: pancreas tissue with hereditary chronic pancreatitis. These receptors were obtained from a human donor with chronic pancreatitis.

CDR3 nucleotide sequence: TGCGCCAGCAGCCTACGGACTAGCGGGGCTCCGATTTACAATGAGCAGTTCTTC. It encodes CASSLRTSGAPIYNEQFF. The chain employs TRBV5-1 and TRBJ2-1, with TRBD2 matching 12 bases. The germline V gene has CDR1 SGHRS and CDR2 YFSETQ. The CDR3 is 18 residues long. V dropped 4 bases and J dropped 4; count of bases not matched to a gene: 12.

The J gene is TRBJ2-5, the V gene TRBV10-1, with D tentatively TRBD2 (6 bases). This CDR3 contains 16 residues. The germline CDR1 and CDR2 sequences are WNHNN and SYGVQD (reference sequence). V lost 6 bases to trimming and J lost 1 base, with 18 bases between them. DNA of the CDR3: TGCGCCAGCAGCGGAGGGGATGGCCGAGCCCAAGAGACCCAGTACTTC. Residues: CASSGGDGRAQETQYF.

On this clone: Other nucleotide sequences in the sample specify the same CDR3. CDR3 sequence (DNA): TGTGCCAGCAGCCGTAGGACTAGCGGAAGACTCTACGAGCAGTACTTC. This gives the protein CASSRRTSGRLYEQYF. The chain couples TRBV3-1 (or the pseudogene TRBV3-2) to TRBJ2-7; 10 nucleotides agree with TRBD2. CDR1 is LGHDT and CDR2 is YNNKEL in the germline V gene (reference sequence). This CDR3 has 16 residues. The trim removed 4 bases at V and 3 bases at J, leaving 9 bases unmatched.

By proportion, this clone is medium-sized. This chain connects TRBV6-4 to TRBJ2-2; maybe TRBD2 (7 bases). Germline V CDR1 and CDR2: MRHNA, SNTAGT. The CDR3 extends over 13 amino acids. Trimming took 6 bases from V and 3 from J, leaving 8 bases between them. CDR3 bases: TGTGCCAGCAGAGGGGGGGACACCGGGGAGCTGTTTTTT. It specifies CASRGGDTGELFF.

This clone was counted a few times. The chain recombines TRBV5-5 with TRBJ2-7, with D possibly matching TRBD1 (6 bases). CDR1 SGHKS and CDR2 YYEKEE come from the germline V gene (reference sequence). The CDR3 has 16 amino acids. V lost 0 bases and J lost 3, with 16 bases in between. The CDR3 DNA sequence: TGTGCCAGCAGCTTGGCCATACAGGGATCCTACTACGAGCAGTACTTC. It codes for CASSLAIQGSYYEQYF. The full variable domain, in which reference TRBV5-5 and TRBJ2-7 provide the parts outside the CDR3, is DAGVTQSPTHLIKTRGQQVTLRCSPISGHKSVSWYQQVLGQGPQFIFQYYEKEERGRGNFPDRFSARQFPNYSSELNVNALLLGDSALYLCASSLAIQGSYYEQYFGPGTRLTVT.

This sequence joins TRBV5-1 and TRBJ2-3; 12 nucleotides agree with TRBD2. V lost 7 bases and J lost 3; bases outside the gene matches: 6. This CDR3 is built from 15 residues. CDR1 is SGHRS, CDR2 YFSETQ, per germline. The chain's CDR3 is CASRLAGAVTDTQYF. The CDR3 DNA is TGCGCCAGCCGACTAGCGGGAGCGGTGACAGATACGCAGTATTTT.

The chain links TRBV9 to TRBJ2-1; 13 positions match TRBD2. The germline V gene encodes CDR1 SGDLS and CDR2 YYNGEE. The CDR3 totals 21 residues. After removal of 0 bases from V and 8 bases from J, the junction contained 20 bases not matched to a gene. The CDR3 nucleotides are TGTGCCAGCAGCGTAGGGACAGGAGCCTACGGACTAGCGGGAGTGGTCTATGAGCAGTTCTTC. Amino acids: CASSVGTGAYGLAGVVYEQFF.

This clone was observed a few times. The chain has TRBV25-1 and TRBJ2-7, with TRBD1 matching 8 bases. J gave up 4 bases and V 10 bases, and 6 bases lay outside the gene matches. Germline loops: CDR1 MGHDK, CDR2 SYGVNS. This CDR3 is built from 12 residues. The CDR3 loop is CATTGVTYEQYF. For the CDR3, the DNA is TGTGCCACGACAGGGGTAACATACGAGCAGTACTTC.

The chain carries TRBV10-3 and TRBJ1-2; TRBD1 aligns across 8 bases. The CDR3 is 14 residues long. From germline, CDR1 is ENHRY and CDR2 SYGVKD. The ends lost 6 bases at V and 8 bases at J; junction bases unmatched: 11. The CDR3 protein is CAISVGQGKGGYTF. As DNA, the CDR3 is TGTGCCATCAGCGTTGGACAGGGCAAGGGCGGCTACACCTTC.

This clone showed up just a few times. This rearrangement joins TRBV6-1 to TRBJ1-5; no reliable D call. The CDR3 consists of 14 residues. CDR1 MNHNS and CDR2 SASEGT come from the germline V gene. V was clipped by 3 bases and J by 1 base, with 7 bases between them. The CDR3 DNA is TGTGCCAGCAGTGACGGGCACAGCAATCAGCCCCAGCATTTT. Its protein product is CASSDGHSNQPQHF.

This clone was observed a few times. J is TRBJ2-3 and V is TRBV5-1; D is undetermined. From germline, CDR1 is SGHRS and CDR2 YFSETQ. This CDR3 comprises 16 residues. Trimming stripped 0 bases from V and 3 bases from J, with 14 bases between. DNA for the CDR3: TGCGCCAGCAGCTTGGGCGGAGCAGGTTATACAGATACGCAGTATTTT. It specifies CASSLGGAGYTDTQYF.

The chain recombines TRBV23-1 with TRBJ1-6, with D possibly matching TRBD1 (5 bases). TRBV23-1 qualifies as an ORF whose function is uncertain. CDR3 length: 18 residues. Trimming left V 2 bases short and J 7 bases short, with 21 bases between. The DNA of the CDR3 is TGCGCCAGCAGTCAAGCCCCCCCGGGACGAATTTCCAATTCACCCCTCCACTTT. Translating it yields CASSQAPPGRISNSPLHF.

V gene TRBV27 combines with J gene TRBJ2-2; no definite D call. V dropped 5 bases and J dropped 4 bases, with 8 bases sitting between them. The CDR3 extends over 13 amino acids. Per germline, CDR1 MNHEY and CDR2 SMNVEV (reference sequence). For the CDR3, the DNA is TGTGCCAGCAGTCCCACAGCCACCGGGGAGCTGTTTTTT. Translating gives CASSPTATGELFF.

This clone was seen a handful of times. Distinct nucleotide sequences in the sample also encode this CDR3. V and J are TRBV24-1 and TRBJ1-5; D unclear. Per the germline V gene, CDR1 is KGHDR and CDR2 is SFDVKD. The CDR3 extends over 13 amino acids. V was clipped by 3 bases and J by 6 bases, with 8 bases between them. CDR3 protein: CATSDLPGQPQHF. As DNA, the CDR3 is TGTGCCACCAGTGATCTTCCGGGTCAGCCCCAGCATTTT.

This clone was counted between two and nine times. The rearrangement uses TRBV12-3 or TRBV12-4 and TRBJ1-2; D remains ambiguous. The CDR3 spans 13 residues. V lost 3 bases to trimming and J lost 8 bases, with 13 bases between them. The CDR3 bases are TGTGCCAGCAGTTTTCTACACGAGGGAGGCTACACCTTC. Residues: CASSFLHEGGYTF.

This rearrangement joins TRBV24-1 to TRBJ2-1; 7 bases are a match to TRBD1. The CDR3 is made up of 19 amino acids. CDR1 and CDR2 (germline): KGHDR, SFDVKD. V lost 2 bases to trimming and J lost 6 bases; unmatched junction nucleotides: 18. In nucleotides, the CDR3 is TGTGCCACCAGTGATTCTCGACAGGGAACTACCAAAAGGGGCAATGAGCAGTTCTTC. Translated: CATSDSRQGTTKRGNEQFF.

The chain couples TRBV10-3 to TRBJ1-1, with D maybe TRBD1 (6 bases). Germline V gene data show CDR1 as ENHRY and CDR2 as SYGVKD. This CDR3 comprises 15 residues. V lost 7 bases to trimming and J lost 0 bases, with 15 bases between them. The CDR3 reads CAITVGGAMNTEAFF. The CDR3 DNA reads TGTGCCATCACAGTGGGGGGGGCTATGAACACTGAAGCTTTCTTT.

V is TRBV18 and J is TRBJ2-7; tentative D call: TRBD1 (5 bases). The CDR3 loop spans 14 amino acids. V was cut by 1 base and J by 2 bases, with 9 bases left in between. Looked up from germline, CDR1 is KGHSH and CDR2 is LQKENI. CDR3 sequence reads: CASSPQQDTYEQYF. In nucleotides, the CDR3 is TGTGCCAGCTCACCACAACAGGATACCTACGAGCAGTACTTC. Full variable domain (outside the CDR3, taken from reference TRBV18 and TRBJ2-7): NAGVMQNPRHLVRRRGQEARLRCSPMKGHSHVYWYRQLPEEGLKFMVYLQKENIIDESGMPKERFSAEFPKEGPSILRIQQVVRGDSAAYFCASSPQQDTYEQYFGPGTRLTVT.

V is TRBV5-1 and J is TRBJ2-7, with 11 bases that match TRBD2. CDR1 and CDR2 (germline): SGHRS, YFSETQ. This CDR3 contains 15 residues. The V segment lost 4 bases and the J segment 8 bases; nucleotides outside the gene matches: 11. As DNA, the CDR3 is TGCGCCAGCAGCGACCCGACTAGCGGGATTTCCAAGCAGTACTTC. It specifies CASSDPTSGISKQYF.

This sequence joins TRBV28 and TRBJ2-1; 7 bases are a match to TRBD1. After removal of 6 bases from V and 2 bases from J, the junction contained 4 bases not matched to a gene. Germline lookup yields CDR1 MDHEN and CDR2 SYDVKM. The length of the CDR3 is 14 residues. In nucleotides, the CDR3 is TGTGCCAGCAGAGACAGGGAAACCTACAATGAGCAGTTCTTC. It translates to CASRDRETYNEQFF. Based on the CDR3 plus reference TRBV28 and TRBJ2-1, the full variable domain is DVKVTQSSRYLVKRTGEKVFLECVQDMDHENMFWYRQDPGLGLRLIYFSYDVKMKEKGDIPEGYSVSREKKERFSLILESASTNQTSMYLCASRDRETYNEQFFGPGTRLTVL.

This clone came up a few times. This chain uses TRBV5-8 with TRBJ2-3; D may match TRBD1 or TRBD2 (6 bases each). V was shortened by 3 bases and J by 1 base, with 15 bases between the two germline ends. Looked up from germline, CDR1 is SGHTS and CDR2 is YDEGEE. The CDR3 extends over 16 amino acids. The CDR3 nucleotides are TGTGCCAGCAGCTGCAGGCCGGGGGCTTGCACAGATACGCAGTATTTT. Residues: CASSCRPGACTDTQYF.

CDR3 sequence: CASSSGRLAGDNEQFF. As DNA, the CDR3 is TGTGCCAGCAGCTCTGGGCGGTTAGCGGGGGACAATGAGCAGTTCTTC. This chain joins TRBV27 and TRBJ2-1; 9 nucleotides match TRBD2. V shed 6 bases, J shed 5 bases, and the junction held 11 bases outside the gene matches. Germline values: CDR1 MNHEY, CDR2 SMNVEV (reference sequence). The CDR3 totals 16 residues.

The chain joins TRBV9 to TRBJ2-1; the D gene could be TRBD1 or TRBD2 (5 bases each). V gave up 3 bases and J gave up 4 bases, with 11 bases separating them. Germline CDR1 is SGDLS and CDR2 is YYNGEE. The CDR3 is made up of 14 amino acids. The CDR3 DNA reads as TGTGCCAGCAGCGCCGGGACCGCATACAATGAGCAGTTCTTC. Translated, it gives CASSAGTAYNEQFF.

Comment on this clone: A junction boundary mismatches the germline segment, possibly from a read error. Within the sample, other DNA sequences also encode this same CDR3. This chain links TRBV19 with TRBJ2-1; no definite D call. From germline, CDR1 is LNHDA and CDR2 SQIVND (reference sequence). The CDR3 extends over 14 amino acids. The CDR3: CASSIQEDYNEQFF. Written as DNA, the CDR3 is TGTGCCAGCAGTATTCAAGAGGACTACAATGAGCAGTTCTTC.

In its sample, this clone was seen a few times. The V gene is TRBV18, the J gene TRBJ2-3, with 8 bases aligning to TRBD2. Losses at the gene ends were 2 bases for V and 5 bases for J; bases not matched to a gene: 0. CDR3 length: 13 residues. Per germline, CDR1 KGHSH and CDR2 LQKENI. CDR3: CASSPTSGDTQYF. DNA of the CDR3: TGTGCCAGCTCACCAACTAGCGGAGATACGCAGTATTTT.

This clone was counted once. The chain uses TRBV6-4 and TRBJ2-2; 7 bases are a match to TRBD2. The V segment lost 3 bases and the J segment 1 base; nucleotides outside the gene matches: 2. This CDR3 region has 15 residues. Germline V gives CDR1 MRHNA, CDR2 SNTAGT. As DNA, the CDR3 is TGTGCCAGCAGTGATGGCGGGAGGAACACCGGGGAGCTGTTTTTT. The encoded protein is CASSDGGRNTGELFF.

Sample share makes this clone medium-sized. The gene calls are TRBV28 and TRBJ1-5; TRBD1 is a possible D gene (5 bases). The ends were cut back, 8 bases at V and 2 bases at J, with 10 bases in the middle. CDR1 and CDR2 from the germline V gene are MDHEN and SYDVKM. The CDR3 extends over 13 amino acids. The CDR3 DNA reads TGTGCCAGCTCCCCCAGGGGCAATCAGCCCCAGCATTTT. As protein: CASSPRGNQPQHF.

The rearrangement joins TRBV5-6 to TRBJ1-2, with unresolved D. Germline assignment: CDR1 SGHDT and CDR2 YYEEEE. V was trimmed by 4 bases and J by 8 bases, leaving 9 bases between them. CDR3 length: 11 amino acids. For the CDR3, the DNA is TGTGCCAGCAGCGTAGCGGGGGGCTACACCTTC. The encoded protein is CASSVAGGYTF.